This T cell receptor beta chain was obtained from a study of T cell repertoires in Merkel cell carcinoma (dated by TCRdb to the late 2010s). A note on the overall study: Patients who had received intralesional immunotherapy or systemic immune checkpoint blockade ahead of the biopsy were left out. MCPyV-specific clonotypes were first defined by tetramer sorting, cloning and paired TCR sequencing of expanded tumor-infiltrating lymphocytes. A diagnosis of MCPyV-positive Merkel cell carcinoma and successful in vitro expansion of tumor-infiltrating lymphocytes were required for inclusion.

Concerning this clone: There is no known antigen for this receptor. No base quality information exists; no much larger clone differs at one position.

The paper's findings and limits, for the study overall: The study did not examine normal tissue biopsies.

The CDR3 numbers 15 residues from cysteine through phenylalanine. Only the CDR3 DNA is retained, 45 bases long and in frame from the first base. The germline V gene (reference sequence) specifies LNHDA as CDR1 and SQIVND as CDR2. The junction shows trimming of 2 bases on V and 3 bases on J, and the gene matches do not reach 4 bases of it. TRB CDR3 sequencing and data processing of tumor genomic DNA were performed with the immunoSEQ assay. Entries here come from immuneACCESS through TCRdb and include only in-frame sequences with V and J called. Some clones fail to appear in such tables; in the studies checked, an unresolved V gene covers under half of the shortfall, and the cause of the remainder is unknown. Counted in this sample were roughly 14,000 clones; 76% of them appeared once. 15% to 20% of the sample lies in the top ten. Every study subject tested positive for serum antibodies to T-antigen and had biopsy-confirmed Merkel cell carcinoma that was MCPyV-positive. Five or six adjacent 10-micron frozen tumor sections were used for genomic DNA extraction without cell sorting or culture. Tumor biopsy tissue of roughly 5 x 5 x 5 mm was frozen in optimal cutting temperature compound. The presence of abundant Merkel cell carcinoma and infiltrating cells in the frozen biopsy was confirmed on hematoxylin and eosin scout sections.

This TCR was recovered from an adult with Merkel cell carcinoma. Sequenced material: tumor tissue. Recombination joined TRBV19 with TRBJ2-1, with 7 bases in between that match TRBD2. The sequence in DNA is TGTGCCAGTAGTATACGAGCGGGATACTACAATGAGCAGTTCTTC. This gives the protein CASSIRAGYYNEQFF.